Given below is one TCR beta chain in context. Its antigen is undetermined. The data were taken from a study of T cells in tuberculosis. In the study overall: T cells were selected with CD1B tetramers loaded with glucose monomycolate. A South African cohort included IGRA-negative adolescents, latently infected IGRA-positive adolescents and adults with active tuberculosis. The study's findings and limits: GEM motif frequencies gave more than 65% accuracy; the GMM repertoire gave approximately 90%. Smaller distances to GMM-specific TCRs suggested their expansion in active tuberculosis.

The data were produced by immunoSEQ multiplex PCR, yet TCRdb's version contains in-frame clones alone and is incomplete. This table has tens of thousands of clones, 95% appearing once. The CDR3 has 15 residues. V was trimmed by 1 base and J by 0 bases, leaving 7 bases between them. The germline V gene encodes CDR1 LNHDA and CDR2 SQIVND (reference sequence). The chain employs TRBV19 and TRBJ2-4; D uncertain. The TCR sequence derives from a donor under 30 with latent tuberculosis or without tuberculosis infection. Sequencing input: PBMCs. CDR3 in amino acids: CASSIVPLAKNIQYF. Here the CDR3 DNA reads TGTGCCAGTAGTATAGTACCACTAGCCAAAAACATTCAGTACTTC.